This T cell receptor (beta chain) derives from a study of T cell clonotyping in hematopoietic cell transplantation. General study results and limits: No sorting was done, leaving CD4 and CD8 contributions mixed.

The repertoire was sequenced with immunoSEQ multiplex PCR; TCRdb's copy has only in-frame clones and lacks some. The repertoire includes around 80,000 clones, 90% to 97% of them detected once, and roughly 1.5% sits in the top ten. Time point specified: recipient sample about 28 days before transplant, after cytoreduction. Samples: about 28 days before transplant, then days 30, 100 and 180 after. To note about this clone: Its target is not known.

V shed 2 bases and J shed 7 bases, with 12 bases lying between them. Germline V gene lookup returns CDR1 GTSNPN and CDR2 SVGIG (reference sequence). This CDR3 spans 13 amino acids. The sample was peripheral blood mononuclear cells, taken before stem cell transplant. V usage is TRBV30 and J usage is TRBJ1-5; the D is unclear. This TCR derives from a woman aged 45-59 years with acute myeloid leukemia. Some clones in this sample may be carry-over from other donors' samples. The CDR3 DNA follows: TGTGCCTGGAGTCCCGGGTCGAGGCAGCCCCAGCATTTT. Translation gives CAWSPGSRQPQHF.